This is a list of T cell receptor beta chains from one sample in a study of T-cell memory formation after mild COVID-19. TCRdb reanalysed the 5' RACE reads using MiXCR and keeps one entry per CDR3 protein. The table has about 340,000 distinct CDR3 sequences, approximately 15% seen once. Sequenced: PBMCs or a T cell subset sorted from them (not recorded which). The source of these receptors is a man younger than 30 who had mild COVID-19 (a few samples of this study predate the infection). Cell type and time point are not known. Each CDR3 is given with its conserved first and last residue. A D gene is named only where the DNA matches it firmly. Clone size is given for some rows only: seen once, a few or many times, or a class if the clone is expanded.

d_gene	v_gene	j_gene	abundance	CDR3nt	CDR3aa
TRBD2	TRBV7-2	TRBJ2-1	few	TGTGCCAGCAGCTTAGAGATAGGGCGGGGGGGCAATGAGCAGTTCTTC	CASSLEIGRGGNEQFF
.	TRBV24-1	TRBJ2-3	.	TGTGCCACCTCCCCAGGCACAGATACGCAGTATTTT	CATSPGTDTQYF
.	TRBV14	TRBJ2-2	few	TGTGCCAGCAGCCAAGAAAGGGGACAAACAACCGGGGAGCTGTTTTTT	CASSQERGQTTGELFF
.	TRBV29-1	TRBJ2-5	many	TGCAGCGTTGAGGAACTACGAGAGACCCAGTACTTC	CSVEELRETQYF
.	TRBV5-1	TRBJ1-1	.	TGCGCCAGCACCCTTAGGACAGATAACACTGAAGCTTTCTTT	CASTLRTDNTEAFF
.	TRBV24-1	TRBJ2-1	few	TGTGCCATCAAGGGGGACAATGAGCAGTTCTTC	CAIKGDNEQFF
.	TRBV27	TRBJ1-5	.	TGTGCCAGCAGTTTAAGACCGGCCAATCAGCCCCAGCATTTT	CASSLRPANQPQHF
.	TRBV20-1	TRBJ1-1	many	TGCAGTGCTAGAGGCCCGAACACTGAAGCTTTCTTT	CSARGPNTEAFF
.	TRBV30	TRBJ1-1	.	TGTGCCTTCGCCAGAGCGGAAAGCACTGAAGCTTTCTTT	CAFARAESTEAFF
TRBD1	TRBV6-5	TRBJ1-1	.	TGTGCCAGCAGTTACGCCAAGGGGGCTTACACTGAAGCTTTCTTT	CASSYAKGAYTEAFF
.	TRBV7-6	TRBJ1-1	.	TGTGCCAGCAGCCGCCGGGGCCTGATAGGTACTGAAGCTTTCTTT	CASSRRGLIGTEAFF
.	TRBV7-2	TRBJ2-4	.	TGTGCCAGCAGTCCTCCCCGGAGGGGTGAATGGATAGCCAAAAACATTCAGTACTTC	CASSPPRRGEWIAKNIQYF
.	TRBV7-3	TRBJ2-3	.	TGTGCCAGCAGCCCGCTCTCGGGGGCGGGAGATACGCAGTATTTT	CASSPLSGAGDTQYF
TRBD2	TRBV28	TRBJ2-5	.	TGTGCCAGCAGTTTCCCCCCAGCGGGGGGGCCGCGGCAAGAGACCCAGTACTTC	CASSFPPAGGPRQETQYF
.	TRBV4-2	TRBJ2-2	few	TGTGCCAGCAGCCAAGATGGGCCTGAGTCGATGAACACCGGGGAGCTGTTTTTT	CASSQDGPESMNTGELFF
TRBD1	TRBV20-1	TRBJ1-1	.	TGCAGCGCCGAGCCGAACCACAGGGGGAGGACTGAAGCTTTCTTT	CSAEPNHRGRTEAFF
.	TRBV11-2	TRBJ2-1	few	TGTGCCAGCAGCTTAGGAACTCCATCCTACAATGAGCAGTTCTTC	CASSLGTPSYNEQFF
.	TRBV4-3	TRBJ2-2	.	TGCGCCAGCAGCCAGCGGGTCGGAACGGGCGGGGAGCTGTTTTTT	CASSQRVGTGGELFF
TRBD2	TRBV20-1	TRBJ2-3	few	TGCAGTGCCAGCAAGGGACTAGCGGGGACAGATACGCAGTATTTT	CSASKGLAGTDTQYF
TRBD1	TRBV6-2/TRBV6-3	TRBJ1-1	.	TGTGCCAGCAGCCCCACCGGGACAGGGAACACTGAAGCTTTCTTT	CASSPTGTGNTEAFF
TRBD1	TRBV5-1	TRBJ2-2	.	TGCGCCAGCAGCTTGTACCAGGGGGCTACCGGGGAGCTGTTTTTT	CASSLYQGATGELFF
TRBD1	TRBV29-1	TRBJ1-1	.	TGCAGCGTTTTTCCCCTACGGACAGGGGCTGAAGCTTTCTTT	CSVFPLRTGAEAFF
TRBD1	TRBV3-1	TRBJ2-7	.	TGTGCCAGCAGCCGGACAGGGGACAACGAGCAGTACTTC	CASSRTGDNEQYF
.	TRBV20-1	TRBJ1-4	.	TGCAGTGCTAGAGCCCCGGGACTTTCTAATGAAAAACTGTTTTTT	CSARAPGLSNEKLFF
.	TRBV7-3	TRBJ2-3	.	TGTGCCAGCAGCTTAACTGAGGGGGATACGCAGTATTTT	CASSLTEGDTQYF
.	TRBV7-9	TRBJ2-5	many	TGTGCCAGCAGCGCGGGCAGGGCCCAAGAGACCCAGTACTTC	CASSAGRAQETQYF